Listed below are T cell receptor beta chains from one sample, sequenced in a study of cytomegalovirus exposure and HLA in healthy donors. Only in-frame clones appear in the TCRdb table, and some are missing; sequencing was by immunoSEQ multiplex PCR. The sample lists around 50,000 clones, 65% to 90% occurring once. Sequences were obtained from PBMCs. The receptors were sampled from a man aged 30 to 45 in good health and CMV-seronegative. Each CDR3 is given with its conserved first and last residue. Each record gives: clone size, V gene, J gene, D gene, CDR3 protein, CDR3 DNA. A D gene is named only where the DNA matches it firmly. A row's size may be missing; if present it is once, few, many or a size class.

abundance: NA
v_gene: TRBV5-4
j_gene: TRBJ2-7
d_gene: TRBD1
CDR3aa: CASSRTGPYEQYF
CDR3nt: TGTGCCAGCAGCAGGACAGGGCCCTACGAGCAGTACTTC

abundance: NA
v_gene: TRBV5-1
j_gene: TRBJ2-5
d_gene: NA
CDR3aa: CASRSAPGEETQYF
CDR3nt: TGCGCCAGCAGATCGGCCCCCGGGGAAGAGACCCAGTACTTC

abundance: NA
v_gene: TRBV18
j_gene: TRBJ2-5
d_gene: NA
CDR3aa: CASSPITGGRETQYF
CDR3nt: TGTGCCAGCTCACCAATAACTGGGGGCCGAGAGACCCAGTACTTC

abundance: once
v_gene: TRBV7-2
j_gene: TRBJ1-2
d_gene: NA
CDR3aa: CASSLVIEGGKGYTF
CDR3nt: TGTGCCAGCAGCTTAGTAATAGAAGGAGGGAAGGGCTACACCTTC

abundance: NA
v_gene: TRBV7-2
j_gene: TRBJ2-1
d_gene: TRBD2
CDR3aa: CASSPPAGGNPNEQFF
CDR3nt: TGTGCCAGCAGCCCCCCAGCGGGAGGTAATCCCAATGAGCAGTTCTTC

abundance: NA
v_gene: TRBV10-3
j_gene: TRBJ2-2
d_gene: TRBD2
CDR3aa: CAISDYSGENTGELFF
CDR3nt: TGTGCCATCAGTGATTACAGCGGGGAGAACACCGGGGAGCTGTTTTTT

abundance: NA
v_gene: TRBV5-1
j_gene: TRBJ2-1
d_gene: TRBD2
CDR3aa: CASSWSGDGGNEQFF
CDR3nt: TGCGCCAGCAGCTGGAGCGGGGACGGAGGGAATGAGCAGTTCTTC

abundance: NA
v_gene: TRBV6-5
j_gene: TRBJ1-6
d_gene: NA
CDR3aa: CASSVQYPSPLHF
CDR3nt: TGTGCCAGCAGTGTCCAGTACCCTTCACCCCTCCACTTT

abundance: NA
v_gene: TRBV9
j_gene: TRBJ2-6
d_gene: NA
CDR3aa: CASTQAVSGANVLTF
CDR3nt: TGTGCCAGCACTCAAGCGGTCTCTGGGGCCAACGTCCTGACTTTC

abundance: once
v_gene: TRBV19
j_gene: TRBJ2-2
d_gene: TRBD1
CDR3aa: CASNIGQANTGELFF
CDR3nt: TGTGCCAGTAACATAGGACAGGCGAACACCGGGGAGCTGTTTTTT

abundance: few
v_gene: TRBV10-3
j_gene: TRBJ1-5
d_gene: NA
CDR3aa: CAISESDRSQPQHF
CDR3nt: TGTGCCATCAGTGAGTCGGACAGAAGTCAGCCCCAGCATTTT

abundance: NA
v_gene: TRBV15
j_gene: TRBJ2-7
d_gene: TRBD1
CDR3aa: CATSTLPGQGGEQYF
CDR3nt: TGTGCCACCAGCACCCTTCCCGGACAGGGGGGCGAGCAGTACTTC

abundance: once
v_gene: TRBV5-6
j_gene: TRBJ2-2
d_gene: NA
CDR3aa: CASTLPRGRATGELFF
CDR3nt: TGTGCCAGCACCCTACCGCGGGGCAGGGCCACCGGGGAGCTGTTTTTT

abundance: NA
v_gene: TRBV5-6
j_gene: TRBJ2-7
d_gene: TRBD1
CDR3aa: CASKQGPLAEQYF
CDR3nt: TGTGCCAGCAAACAGGGGCCTCTCGCCGAGCAGTACTTC

abundance: few
v_gene: TRBV2
j_gene: TRBJ1-5
d_gene: TRBD1
CDR3aa: CASSGTGRENQPQHF
CDR3nt: TGTGCCAGCAGTGGGACAGGGAGGGAGAATCAGCCCCAGCATTTT

abundance: few
v_gene: TRBV5-1
j_gene: TRBJ1-1
d_gene: NA
CDR3aa: CASSLEGSNTEAFF
CDR3nt: TGCGCCAGCAGTCTGGAGGGGTCCAACACTGAAGCTTTCTTT

abundance: NA
v_gene: TRBV6-1
j_gene: TRBJ2-3
d_gene: TRBD2
CDR3aa: CASSDGDGTTSTDTQYF
CDR3nt: TGTGCCAGCAGTGACGGCGACGGGACTACTAGCACAGATACGCAGTATTTT

abundance: NA
v_gene: TRBV13
j_gene: TRBJ1-5
d_gene: TRBD1
CDR3aa: CASSSTGERDQPQHF
CDR3nt: TGTGCCAGCAGCTCGACAGGGGAACGTGATCAGCCCCAGCATTTT

abundance: few
v_gene: TRBV6-6
j_gene: TRBJ2-7
d_gene: TRBD2
CDR3aa: CASQPGGLYEQYF
CDR3nt: TGTGCCAGCCAACCGGGGGGGCTGTACGAGCAGTACTTC

abundance: NA
v_gene: TRBV6-5
j_gene: TRBJ1-4
d_gene: NA
CDR3aa: CASTPTAGINEKLFF
CDR3nt: TGTGCCAGCACTCCAACGGCGGGGATTAATGAAAAACTGTTTTTT

abundance: NA
v_gene: TRBV19
j_gene: TRBJ1-5
d_gene: NA
CDR3aa: CASRTSDRYSNQPQHF
CDR3nt: TGTGCCAGTAGGACTTCGGATAGATATAGCAATCAGCCCCAGCATTTT

abundance: NA
v_gene: TRBV4-3
j_gene: TRBJ2-1
d_gene: TRBD2
CDR3aa: CASSQDRGGRNEQFF
CDR3nt: TGCGCCAGCAGCCAAGACCGGGGGGGCAGAAATGAGCAGTTCTTC

abundance: NA
v_gene: TRBV4-3
j_gene: TRBJ1-6
d_gene: TRBD1
CDR3aa: CASSPGTGVGSPLHF
CDR3nt: TGCGCCAGCTCCCCGGGGACAGGGGTGGGTTCACCCCTCCACTTT

abundance: few
v_gene: TRBV6-5
j_gene: TRBJ2-7
d_gene: TRBD2
CDR3aa: CASSSGGRYEQYF
CDR3nt: TGTGCCAGCAGTTCTGGCGGGAGGTACGAGCAGTACTTC

abundance: NA
v_gene: TRBV27
j_gene: TRBJ2-1
d_gene: TRBD2
CDR3aa: CASSTGRTGTSYNEQFF
CDR3nt: TGTGCCAGCAGTACCGGGAGGACCGGGACCTCCTACAATGAGCAGTTCTTC

abundance: NA
v_gene: TRBV7-9
j_gene: TRBJ2-6
d_gene: TRBD1
CDR3aa: CASSTRGRGSGANVLTF
CDR3nt: TGTGCCAGCAGCACCAGGGGGCGAGGCTCTGGGGCCAACGTCCTGACTTTC

abundance: NA
v_gene: TRBV4-1
j_gene: TRBJ1-6
d_gene: TRBD1
CDR3aa: CASSDRGYNSPLHF
CDR3nt: TGCGCCAGCAGCGACAGGGGTTATAATTCACCCCTCCACTTT

abundance: NA
v_gene: TRBV30
j_gene: TRBJ1-2
d_gene: NA
CDR3aa: CAWSVRESYGYTF
CDR3nt: TGTGCCTGGAGTGTACGGGAGTCCTATGGCTACACCTTC

abundance: NA
v_gene: TRBV21-1
j_gene: TRBJ2-5
d_gene: NA
CDR3aa: CASSSGQNQETQYF
CDR3nt: TGTGCCAGCAGTTCGGGACAGAACCAAGAGACCCAGTACTTC

abundance: few
v_gene: TRBV6-5
j_gene: TRBJ1-1
d_gene: TRBD1
CDR3aa: CASSSWTGTNTEAFF
CDR3nt: TGTGCCAGCAGTTCTTGGACAGGGACGAACACTGAAGCTTTCTTT

abundance: NA
v_gene: TRBV7-9
j_gene: TRBJ1-2
d_gene: NA
CDR3aa: CASSLIGSGGYTF
CDR3nt: TGTGCCAGCAGCTTGATTGGGTCGGGTGGCTACACCTTC

abundance: NA
v_gene: TRBV6-5
j_gene: TRBJ1-5
d_gene: TRBD1
CDR3aa: CASSQTGGGQPQHF
CDR3nt: TGTGCCAGCAGCCAAACAGGGGGCGGTCAGCCCCAGCATTTT

abundance: NA
v_gene: TRBV19
j_gene: TRBJ2-7
d_gene: NA
CDR3aa: CASSISLWANEQYF
CDR3nt: TGTGCCAGTAGTATATCCCTCTGGGCTAACGAGCAGTACTTC

abundance: NA
v_gene: TRBV11-2
j_gene: TRBJ1-3
d_gene: NA
CDR3aa: CASSDYIYSGNTIYF
CDR3nt: TGTGCCAGCAGCGACTACATCTACTCTGGAAACACCATATATTTT

abundance: few
v_gene: TRBV5-1
j_gene: TRBJ2-2
d_gene: TRBD2
CDR3aa: CASTGLAVHANTGELFF
CDR3nt: TGCGCCAGCACCGGACTAGCGGTCCACGCGAACACCGGGGAGCTGTTTTTT

abundance: NA
v_gene: TRBV19
j_gene: TRBJ1-2
d_gene: NA
CDR3aa: CASWSDRLYGYTF
CDR3nt: TGTGCCAGTTGGTCCGACAGACTCTATGGCTACACCTTC

abundance: NA
v_gene: TRBV19
j_gene: TRBJ2-3
d_gene: NA
CDR3aa: CASRTRSTDTQYF
CDR3nt: TGTGCCAGTAGAACTAGATCAACAGATACGCAGTATTTT

abundance: NA
v_gene: TRBV11-2
j_gene: TRBJ2-3
d_gene: NA
CDR3aa: CASSLSRDTQYF
CDR3nt: TGTGCCAGCAGCTTATCGAGAGATACGCAGTATTTT

abundance: NA
v_gene: TRBV5-1
j_gene: TRBJ2-5
d_gene: NA
CDR3aa: CASSRGQETQYF
CDR3nt: TGCGCCAGCAGCCGCGGCCAAGAGACCCAGTACTTC

abundance: NA
v_gene: TRBV4-1
j_gene: TRBJ1-6
d_gene: NA
CDR3aa: CASSQLPDYDSPLHF
CDR3nt: TGCGCCAGCAGCCAACTACCGGACTATGATTCACCCCTCCACTTT

abundance: NA
v_gene: TRBV9
j_gene: TRBJ2-7
d_gene: TRBD2
CDR3aa: CASSAPSGNDDEQYF
CDR3nt: TGTGCCAGCAGCGCACCTAGCGGGAATGACGACGAGCAGTACTTC

abundance: NA
v_gene: TRBV7-9
j_gene: TRBJ2-3
d_gene: TRBD1
CDR3aa: CASSAWDREDTQYF
CDR3nt: TGTGCCAGCAGCGCCTGGGACAGGGAGGATACGCAGTATTTT

abundance: NA
v_gene: TRBV6-5
j_gene: TRBJ1-3
d_gene: TRBD1
CDR3aa: CASKTGAGNTIYF
CDR3nt: TGTGCCAGCAAGACAGGGGCTGGAAACACCATATATTTT